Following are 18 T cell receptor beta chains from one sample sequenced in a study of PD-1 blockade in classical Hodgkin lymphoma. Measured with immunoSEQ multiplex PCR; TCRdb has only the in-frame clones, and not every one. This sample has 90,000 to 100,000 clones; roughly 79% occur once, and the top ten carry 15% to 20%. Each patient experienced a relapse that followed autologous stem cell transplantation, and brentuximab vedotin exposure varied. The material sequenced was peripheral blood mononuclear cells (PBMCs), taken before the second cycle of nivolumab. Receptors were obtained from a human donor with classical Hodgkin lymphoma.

This CDR3 is CASSITANTEAFF. The CDR3 nucleotides are TGTGCCAGCAGTATTACAGCTAACACTGAAGCTTTCTTT. This chain links TRBV27 with TRBJ1-1; D is unclear. CDR3 length: 13 amino acids. Germline V lookup: CDR1 MNHEY, CDR2 SMNVEV (reference sequence). V lost 5 bases and J lost 2, with 9 bases in between.

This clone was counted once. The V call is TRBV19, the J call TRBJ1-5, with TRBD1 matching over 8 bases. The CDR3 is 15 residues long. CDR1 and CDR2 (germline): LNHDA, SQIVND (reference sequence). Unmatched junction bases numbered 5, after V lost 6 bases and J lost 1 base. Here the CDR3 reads CASSLTGDSNQPQHF. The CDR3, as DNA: TGTGCCAGTAGCTTGACAGGGGACAGCAATCAGCCCCAGCATTTT.

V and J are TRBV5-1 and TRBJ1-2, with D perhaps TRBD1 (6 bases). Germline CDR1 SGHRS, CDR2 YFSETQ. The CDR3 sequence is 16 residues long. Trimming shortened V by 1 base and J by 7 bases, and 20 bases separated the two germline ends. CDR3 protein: CASSLFFEGGLFGYTF. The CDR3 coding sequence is TGCGCCAGCAGCTTGTTCTTTGAGGGGGGGCTTTTTGGCTACACCTTC.

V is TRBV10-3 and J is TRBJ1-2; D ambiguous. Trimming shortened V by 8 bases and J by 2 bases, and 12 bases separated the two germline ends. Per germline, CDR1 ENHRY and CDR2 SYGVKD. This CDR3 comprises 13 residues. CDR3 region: CAIEAELNYGYTF. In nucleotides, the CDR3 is TGTGCCATCGAGGCGGAACTGAACTATGGCTACACCTTC.

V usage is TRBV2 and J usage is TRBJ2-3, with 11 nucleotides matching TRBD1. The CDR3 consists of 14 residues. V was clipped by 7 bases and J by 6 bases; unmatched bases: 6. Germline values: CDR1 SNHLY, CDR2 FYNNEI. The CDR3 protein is CASKRDRGSDTQYF. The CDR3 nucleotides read TGTGCCAGCAAAAGGGACAGGGGGTCCGATACGCAGTATTTT.

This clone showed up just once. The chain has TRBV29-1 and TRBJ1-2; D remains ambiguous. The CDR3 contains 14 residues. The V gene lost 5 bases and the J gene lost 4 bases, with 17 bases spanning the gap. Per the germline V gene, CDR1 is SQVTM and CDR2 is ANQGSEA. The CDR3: CSVTEGSGGYGYTF. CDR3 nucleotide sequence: TGCAGCGTTACCGAAGGGTCCGGCGGCTATGGCTACACCTTC.

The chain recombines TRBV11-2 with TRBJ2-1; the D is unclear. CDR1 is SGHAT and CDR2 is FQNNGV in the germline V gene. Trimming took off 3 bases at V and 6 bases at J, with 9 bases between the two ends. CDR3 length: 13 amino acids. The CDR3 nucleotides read TGTGCCAGCAGCTTCATCGGGTCCAATGAGCAGTTCTTC. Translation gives CASSFIGSNEQFF.

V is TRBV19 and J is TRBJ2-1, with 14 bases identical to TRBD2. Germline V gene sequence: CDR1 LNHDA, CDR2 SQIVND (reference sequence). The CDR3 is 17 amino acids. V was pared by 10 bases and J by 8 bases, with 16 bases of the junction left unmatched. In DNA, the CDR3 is TGTGCCACCTCCGGGGGGACTAGCGGGAGTTGGGGCTATGAGCAGTTCTTC. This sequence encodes CATSGGTSGSWGYEQFF.

DNA for the CDR3: TGCGCCAGCAGCTTCGACGGCCTGAACACTGAAGCTTTCTTT. It yields the protein CASSFDGLNTEAFF. The chain has TRBV5-1 and TRBJ1-1, with D hard to call. The ends were cut back, 2 bases at V and 0 bases at J, with 8 bases in the middle. The CDR3 runs to 14 residues. Germline CDR1 reads SGHRS; CDR2 reads YFSETQ. The full variable domain, with the rest looked up from reference TRBV5-1 and TRBJ1-1, is KAGVTQTPRYLIKTRGQQVTLSCSPISGHRSVSWYQQTPGQGLQFLFEYFSETQRNKGNFPGRFSGRQFSNSRSEMNVSTLELGDSALYLCASSFDGLNTEAFFGQGTRLTVV.

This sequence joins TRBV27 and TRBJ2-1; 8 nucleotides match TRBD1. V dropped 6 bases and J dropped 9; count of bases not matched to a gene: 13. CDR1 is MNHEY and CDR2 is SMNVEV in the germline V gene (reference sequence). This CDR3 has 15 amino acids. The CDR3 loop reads CASSSWTGFKGEQFF. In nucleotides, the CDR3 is TGTGCCAGCAGCTCCTGGACAGGGTTTAAAGGTGAGCAGTTCTTC.

CDR3 nucleotide sequence: TGTGCCAGCACTCTGACAGGGGACTATGGCTACACCTTC. Translating gives CASTLTGDYGYTF. V is TRBV6-1 and J is TRBJ1-2; TRBD1 matches 8 bases. The junction had 4 bases not matched to a gene; V was cut back by 7 bases and J by 3 bases. This CDR3 has 13 amino acids. In germline, CDR1 is MNHNS, CDR2 SASEGT.

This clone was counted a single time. As DNA, the CDR3 is TGTGCCAGCAGCGCGGGACAGACCTATGGCTACACCTTC. It specifies CASSAGQTYGYTF. The V and J genes are TRBV5-6 and TRBJ1-2; 7 positions agree with TRBD1. V lost 4 bases, J lost 4 bases, and 4 bases stayed unmatched. The CDR3 is 13 amino acids. Germline CDR1 reads SGHDT; CDR2 reads YYEEEE.

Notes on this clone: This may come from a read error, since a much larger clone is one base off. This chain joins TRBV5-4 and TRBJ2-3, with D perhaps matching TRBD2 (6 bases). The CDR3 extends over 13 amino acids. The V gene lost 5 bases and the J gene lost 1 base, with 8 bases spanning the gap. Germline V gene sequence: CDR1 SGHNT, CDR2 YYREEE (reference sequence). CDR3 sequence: CASSVAGTDTQYF. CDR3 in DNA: TGTGCCAGCAGTGTAGCGGGCACAGATACGCAGTATTTT.

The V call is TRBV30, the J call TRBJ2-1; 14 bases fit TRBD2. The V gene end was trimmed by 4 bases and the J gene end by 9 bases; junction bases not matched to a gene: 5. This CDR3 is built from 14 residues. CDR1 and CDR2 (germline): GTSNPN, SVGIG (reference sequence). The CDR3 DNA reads TGTGCCTGGACCGTGGGGACTAGCGGGGGTGAGCAGTTCTTC. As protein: CAWTVGTSGGEQFF.

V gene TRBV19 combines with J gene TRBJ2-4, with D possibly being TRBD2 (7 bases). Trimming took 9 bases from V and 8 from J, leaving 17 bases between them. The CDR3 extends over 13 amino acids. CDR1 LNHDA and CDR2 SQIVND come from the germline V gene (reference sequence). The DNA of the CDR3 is TGTGCCAGCCGCACTGGGGGGGGCTACATTCAGTACTTC. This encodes CASRTGGGYIQYF.

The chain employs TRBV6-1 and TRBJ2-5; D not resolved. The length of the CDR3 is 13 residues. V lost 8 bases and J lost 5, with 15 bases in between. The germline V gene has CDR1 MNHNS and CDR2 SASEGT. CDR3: CASGEVADETQYF. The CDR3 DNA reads TGTGCCAGCGGCGAGGTTGCAGACGAGACCCAGTACTTC.

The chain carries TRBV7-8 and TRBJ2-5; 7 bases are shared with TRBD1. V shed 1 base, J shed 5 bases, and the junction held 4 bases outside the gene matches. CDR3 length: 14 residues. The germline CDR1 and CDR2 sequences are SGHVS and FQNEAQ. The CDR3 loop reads CASSLGLQGETQYF. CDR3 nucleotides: TGTGCCAGCAGCTTAGGGTTACAGGGGGAGACCCAGTACTTC.

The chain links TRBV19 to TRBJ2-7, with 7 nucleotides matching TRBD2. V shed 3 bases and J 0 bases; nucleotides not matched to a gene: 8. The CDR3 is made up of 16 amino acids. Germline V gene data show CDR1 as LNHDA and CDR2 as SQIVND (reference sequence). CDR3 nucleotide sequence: TGTGCCAGTAGTATCCGGGGGGAACACCCCTCCTACGAGCAGTACTTC. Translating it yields CASSIRGEHPSYEQYF.